A single sample gave rise to the 31 T cell receptor beta chains below, sequenced in a study of blood T cell repertoires in COVID-19. Clones were sequenced by immunoSEQ multiplex PCR, and TCRdb holds only the in-frame ones, with some missing. The profile shows some 5,700 clones, under 95% of them singletons. The specimen was peripheral blood. The receptors derive from a human donor in a cohort sampled during active COVID-19.

This clone has only one observation. The rearrangement uses TRBV7-2 and TRBJ2-1, with TRBD1 matching over 7 bases. There are 15 residues in the CDR3. Germline CDR1 reads SGHTA; CDR2 reads FQGNSA. V gave up 3 bases and J gave up 2 bases; unmatched junction bases: 4. CDR3 sequence: CASSFTGATYNEQFF. The CDR3 coding sequence is TGTGCCAGCAGCTTCACAGGGGCTACCTACAATGAGCAGTTCTTC. The whole variable domain, remainder taken from reference TRBV7-2 and TRBJ2-1, is GAGVSQSPSNKVTEKGKDVELRCDPISGHTALYWYRQSLGQGLEFLIYFQGNSAPDKSGLPSDRFSAERTGGSVSTLTIQRTQQEDSAVYLCASSFTGATYNEQFFGPGTRLTVL.

V is TRBV7-9 and J is TRBJ2-2, with 7 bases lining up with TRBD2. The V gene's germline CDR1 is SEHNR and CDR2 FQNEAQ (reference sequence). V lost 4 bases, J lost 3 bases, and 8 bases stayed unmatched. This CDR3 contains 16 residues. The CDR3 DNA follows: TGTGCCAGCAGCTCCCCTGGGCGGGAGTACACCGGGGAGCTGTTTTTT. The encoded protein is CASSSPGREYTGELFF. The full variable domain, completed using reference TRBV7-9 and TRBJ2-2, is DTGVSQNPRHKITKRGQNVTFRCDPISEHNRLYWYRQTLGQGPEFLTYFQNEAQLEKSRLLSDRFSAERPKGSFSTLEIQRTEQGDSAMYLCASSSPGREYTGELFFGEGSRLTVL.

This sequence joins TRBV2 and TRBJ1-2; no definite D call. V dropped 6 bases and J dropped 0 bases, with 14 bases sitting between them. Germline V gives CDR1 SNHLY, CDR2 FYNNEI. The CDR3 totals 15 residues. CDR3 residues: CASRSEGLSNYGYTF. The CDR3, as DNA: TGTGCCAGCAGGAGCGAAGGCCTTTCTAACTATGGCTACACCTTC.

This clone was seen more than once but under ten times. Here the CDR3 reads CASSYSQGVEAFF. The CDR3 DNA is TGTGCCAGCAGTTACTCGCAGGGGGTTGAAGCTTTCTTT. J is TRBJ1-1 and V is TRBV6-5, with TRBD1 matching 7 bases. Germline lookup yields CDR1 MNHEY and CDR2 SVGAGI. The CDR3 has 13 amino acids. The V segment lost 0 bases and the J segment 7 bases; nucleotides outside the gene matches: 2.

The chain links TRBV19 to TRBJ1-1, with D hard to call. Per the germline V gene, CDR1 is LNHDA and CDR2 is SQIVND (reference sequence). There are 15 residues in the CDR3. With 6 bases removed from V and 5 bases from J, the gap between germline ends came to 19 bases. Here the CDR3 DNA reads TGTGCCAGTAGGCCCTTCTTGGAAGGAGGGACTGAAGCTTTCTTT. Translated, it gives CASRPFLEGGTEAFF.

This clone was seen only once. The CDR3 loop reads CASSEQGGTEAFF. In DNA, the CDR3 is TGTGCCAGCAGCGAGCAGGGGGGCACTGAAGCTTTCTTT. The chain combines TRBV9 with TRBJ1-1, with 7 positions matching TRBD1. This CDR3 spans 13 amino acids. J gave up 4 bases and V 3 bases, and 3 bases lay outside the gene matches. Germline CDR1 reads SGDLS; CDR2 reads YYNGEE.

This chain connects TRBV7-3 to TRBJ2-1; 9 nucleotides match TRBD2. This CDR3 has 17 residues. V dropped 5 bases and J dropped 4; count of bases not matched to a gene: 12. The germline CDR1 and CDR2 sequences are SGHTA and FQGTGA. CDR3 residues: CASSPNTPLAGYNEQFF. The DNA for the CDR3 is TGTGCCAGCAGCCCCAATACTCCCCTAGCGGGGTACAATGAGCAGTTCTTC.

The chain recombines TRBV7-9 with TRBJ2-3, with a weak D call TRBD2 (6 bases). From germline, CDR1 is SEHNR and CDR2 FQNEAQ (reference sequence). The CDR3 runs 14 residues. V was trimmed by 8 bases and J by 3 bases, leaving 15 bases between them. CDR3 nucleotide sequence: TGTGCCAGCCAGGGACTGTTTAGGACAGATACGCAGTATTTT. Translated: CASQGLFRTDTQYF.

The rearrangement links TRBV6-5 to TRBJ1-1, with TRBD1 matching over 9 bases. The junction had 2 bases not matched to a gene; V was cut back by 7 bases and J by 2 bases. The CDR3 contains 13 residues. Germline V lookup: CDR1 MNHEY, CDR2 SVGAGI. CDR3: CASTDRGNTEAFF. As DNA, the CDR3 is TGTGCCAGCACGGACAGGGGTAACACTGAAGCTTTCTTT.

V and J are TRBV6-5 and TRBJ1-2; the match to TRBD1 covers 7 bases. This CDR3 region has 13 residues. The germline CDR1 and CDR2 sequences are MNHEY and SVGAGI. V lost 5 bases and J lost 7; bases outside the gene matches: 7. CDR3 region: CASSLDRVGGYTF. Here the CDR3 DNA reads TGTGCCAGCAGTCTTGACAGGGTCGGTGGCTACACCTTC.

The chain has TRBV6-4 and TRBJ2-3, with 12 bases fitting TRBD2. The CDR3 length is 14 residues. Trimming removed 3 bases from V and 5 bases from J; junction bases left unmatched: 0. The germline V gene encodes CDR1 MRHNA and CDR2 SNTAGT. The CDR3 here is CASSETSGRDTQYF. The CDR3 DNA is TGTGCCAGCAGTGAGACTAGCGGGAGAGATACGCAGTATTTT.

The V and J genes are TRBV28 and TRBJ2-1; TRBD2 matches 8 bases. The CDR3 runs to 14 residues. The junction had 5 bases not matched to a gene; V was cut back by 4 bases and J by 6 bases. Germline V gene sequence: CDR1 MDHEN, CDR2 SYDVKM. CDR3 sequence (DNA): TGTGCCAGCAGTTCAATACTAGCGGTCAATGAGCAGTTCTTC. Translated, it gives CASSSILAVNEQFF.

The rearrangement links TRBV5-5 to TRBJ1-3; TRBD1 matches 10 bases. The germline V gene encodes CDR1 SGHKS and CDR2 YYEKEE (reference sequence). The CDR3 has 14 amino acids. The trim removed 4 bases at V and 4 bases at J, leaving 2 bases unmatched. The DNA for the CDR3 is TGTGCCAGCAGCCCGACAGGGGGCGGAAACACCATATATTTT. Translating gives CASSPTGGGNTIYF.

This rearrangement joins TRBV5-4 to TRBJ2-3; TRBD2 is a possible D gene (5 bases). Trimming left V 4 bases short and J 8 bases short, with 8 bases between. The CDR3 is 11 residues long. Germline V gives CDR1 SGHNT, CDR2 YYREEE (reference sequence). CDR3 protein: CASSRGATQYF. DNA of the CDR3: TGTGCCAGCAGCCGGGGTGCTACGCAGTATTTT.

The rearrangement uses TRBV7-3 and TRBJ2-3, with 10 bases aligning to TRBD2. The V gene's germline CDR1 is SGHTA and CDR2 FQGTGA. The CDR3 sequence is 19 residues long. Losses at the gene ends were 3 bases for V and 0 bases for J; bases not matched to a gene: 12. The CDR3 sequence: CASSFDGRTSGRSTDTQYF. CDR3 DNA: TGTGCCAGCAGCTTTGACGGAAGGACTAGCGGTAGGAGCACAGATACGCAGTATTTT.

This clone showed up just once. The J gene is TRBJ2-3, the V gene TRBV4-2, with 11 bases aligning to TRBD2. The CDR3 runs to 16 residues. V was pared by 3 bases and J by 3 bases, with 5 bases of the junction left unmatched. Germline CDR1 reads LGHNA; CDR2 reads YNFKEQ. In DNA form, the CDR3 reads TGTGCCAGCAGCCAGGTGACTAGCGGGATTACAGATACGCAGTATTTT. Translated: CASSQVTSGITDTQYF.

J is TRBJ2-1 and V is TRBV19; the D is unclear. Deletions cut 3 bases from V and 0 bases from J, with 12 bases between. The CDR3 extends over 16 amino acids. Looked up from germline, CDR1 is LNHDA and CDR2 is SQIVND (reference sequence). In DNA, the CDR3 is TGTGCCAGTAGTATCACTCAGGTCAGCTCCTACAATGAGCAGTTCTTC. The encoded protein is CASSITQVSSYNEQFF.

This rearrangement joins TRBV3-1 (or the pseudogene TRBV3-2) to TRBJ1-5, with a possible D match to TRBD1 (6 bases). V was shortened by 0 bases and J by 5 bases, with 11 bases between the two germline ends. The length of the CDR3 is 15 residues. CDR1 is LGHDT, CDR2 YNNKEL, per germline (reference sequence). The CDR3 loop is CASSQDGDTYQPQHF. The CDR3 coding sequence is TGTGCCAGCAGCCAAGATGGGGACACTTATCAGCCCCAGCATTTT.

The V call is TRBV6-5, the J call TRBJ1-1, with D unresolved. V was pared by 5 bases and J by 1 base, with 8 bases between. The CDR3 is 13 amino acids. CDR1 is MNHEY and CDR2 is SVGAGI in the germline V gene. CDR3 nucleotide sequence: TGTGCCAGCAGTCCTGAGTGGAACACTGAAGCTTTCTTT. Translating gives CASSPEWNTEAFF.

V and J are TRBV29-1 and TRBJ2-1; 9 nucleotides line up with TRBD2. Per the germline V gene, CDR1 is SQVTM and CDR2 is ANQGSEA. CDR3 length: 14 amino acids. Trimming at V came to 1 base and at J to 7 bases, leaving 5 bases not matched to a gene. The DNA for the CDR3 is TGCAGCGTTGAAGGGTCTAGCGGGGCTAATGAGCAGTTCTTC. The encoded protein is CSVEGSSGANEQFF.

The chain combines TRBV9 with TRBJ2-1, with 14 nucleotides matching TRBD2. Germline V gives CDR1 SGDLS, CDR2 YYNGEE. V trimming: 4 bases; J trimming: 6 bases; junction bases outside the gene matches: 3. This CDR3 spans 15 amino acids. In DNA form, the CDR3 reads TGTGCCAGCAGCACCGGGACTAGCGGGAGCAATGAGCAGTTCTTC. The encoded protein is CASSTGTSGSNEQFF.

The V and J genes are TRBV19 and TRBJ2-1; 7 positions match TRBD1. V shed 6 bases and J 1 base; nucleotides not matched to a gene: 9. This CDR3 has 16 amino acids. The germline V gene encodes CDR1 LNHDA and CDR2 SQIVND (reference sequence). The CDR3 sequence is CASSGLTGESYNEQFF. The CDR3 coding sequence is TGTGCCAGTAGCGGTCTCACAGGGGAATCCTACAATGAGCAGTTCTTC.

This clone was counted once. The chain couples TRBV19 to TRBJ2-1; possibly TRBD2 for D (5 bases). CDR1 and CDR2 (germline): LNHDA, SQIVND (reference sequence). The CDR3 loop spans 13 amino acids. Trimming cost V 2 bases and J 4 bases, with 6 bases left between them. In nucleotides, the CDR3 is TGTGCCAGTAGTATAACGGGGTACAATGAGCAGTTCTTC. Amino acid sequence: CASSITGYNEQFF. Full variable domain (outside the CDR3, taken from reference TRBV19 and TRBJ2-1): DGGITQSPKYLFRKEGQNVTLSCEQNLNHDAMYWYRQDPGQGLRLIYYSQIVNDFQKGDIAEGYSVSREKKESFPLTVTSAQKNPTAFYLCASSITGYNEQFFGPGTRLTVL.

The rearrangement links TRBV29-1 to TRBJ2-1; D is possibly TRBD2 (6 bases). The CDR3 loop spans 14 amino acids. The germline gives CDR1 SQVTM, CDR2 ANQGSEA. Trimming shortened V by 5 bases and J by 4 bases, and 15 bases separated the two germline ends. The CDR3 DNA reads as TGCAGCGTTACACCCCGGGGGAGGTACAATGAGCAGTTCTTC. Translated: CSVTPRGRYNEQFF.

V and J are TRBV7-2 and TRBJ2-1, with TRBD2 identical over 9 bases. V was clipped by 6 bases and J by 7 bases; unmatched bases: 22. The CDR3 loop spans 19 amino acids. Germline-derived CDR1 and CDR2 are SGHTA and FQGNSA. In DNA, the CDR3 is TGTGCCAGCAGTCTAACTGGTCCGGCATTCTCTAGCGGGAAGAATGAGCAGTTCTTC. This translates into CASSLTGPAFSSGKNEQFF.

A note on this clone: The germline gene is not matched at one end of the junction; a read error may be the cause. V and J are TRBV7-7 and TRBJ2-1, with TRBD1 matching over 10 bases. This CDR3 contains 15 residues. The germline CDR1 and CDR2 sequences are SSHAT and FNYEAQ (reference sequence). The CDR3 nucleotides read TGTGCTAGCAGCTCTAGACAGGGGGCCCACAATGAGCAGTTCTTC. Translating gives CASSSRQGAHNEQFF.

V gene TRBV11-2 combines with J gene TRBJ2-3, with TRBD2 as a possible D gene (5 bases). Germline CDR1 reads SGHAT; CDR2 reads FQNNGV. This CDR3 is 16 amino acids long. V gave up 3 bases and J gave up 2 bases, with 15 bases separating them. This CDR3 reads CASSLKREDTTDTQYF. The CDR3 DNA follows: TGTGCCAGCAGCTTGAAACGGGAAGATACCACAGATACGCAGTATTTT.

V is TRBV27 and J is TRBJ2-7; 12 nucleotides line up with TRBD2. CDR1 is MNHEY, CDR2 SMNVEV, per germline (reference sequence). With V trimmed by 5 bases and J by 0 bases, 2 bases remained unmatched. CDR3 length equals 15 residues. Written as DNA, the CDR3 is TGTGCCAGCAGTACTAGCGGGAGGTCCTCCTACGAGCAGTACTTC. Translation: CASSTSGRSSYEQYF.

The gene calls are TRBV12-3 or TRBV12-4 and TRBJ2-7; maybe TRBD2 (5 bases). The V and J ends lost 3 bases and 7 bases respectively, with 10 bases between them. The length of the CDR3 is 12 residues. The CDR3 loop reads CASSFGVWEQYF. CDR3 nucleotide sequence: TGTGCCAGCAGTTTCGGGGTCTGGGAGCAGTACTTC.

The rearrangement joins TRBV4-2 to TRBJ1-2; TRBD1 aligns across 9 bases. Unmatched junction bases numbered 14, after V lost 1 base and J lost 5 bases. Germline V gene lookup returns CDR1 LGHNA and CDR2 YNFKEQ. The length of the CDR3 is 18 residues. CDR3 bases: TGTGCCAGCAGCCAAGTTCCCCCCCCACAGGGGGCAAGGTATGGCTACACCTTC. As protein: CASSQVPPPQGARYGYTF.

This chain uses TRBV29-1 with TRBJ2-3, with no clear D. Trimming stripped 4 bases from V and 2 bases from J, with 16 bases between. The CDR3 sequence is 15 residues long. Germline V gene lookup returns CDR1 SQVTM and CDR2 ANQGSEA. The CDR3 reads CSVARRSTNTDTQYF. The CDR3 DNA sequence: TGCAGCGTTGCCCGACGTAGCACTAACACAGATACGCAGTATTTT.